One sample yielded the 25 T cell receptor beta chains listed below, sequenced in a study of regulatory T cells in long-lasting Graves disease. Time point denoted: newly diagnosed GD, antithyroid drugs for less than 3 months. Researchers made the TCR library from RNA that was extracted from PBMCs. iRepertoire HTBI primers and Arm-PCR of CDR3 regions built TCR beta libraries. One entry per CDR3 protein, called by TCRdb with MiXCR from the multiplex PCR reads. The sample includes just over 600,000 distinct CDR3 sequences, 15% to 20% of them seen just once. This sample also belongs to another study, concerning T cells in Graves' hyperthyroidism and ophthalmopathy.

Sequences were derived from peripheral blood mononuclear cells (PBMCs), sampled at new diagnosis, from a patient treated with antithyroid drugs. The receptor source for this set is a woman aged 25 to 39 with Graves disease.

The chain has TRBV20-1 and TRBJ2-7; 11 positions match TRBD2. Germline V gene sequence: CDR1 DFQATT, CDR2 SNEGSKA (reference sequence). The CDR3 extends over 14 amino acids. V lost 6 bases to trimming and J lost 7 bases; unmatched junction nucleotides: 11. CDR3 protein: CSAPLAGGRDEQYF. The CDR3 DNA reads TGCAGTGCCCCCCTAGCGGGAGGTCGCGATGAGCAGTACTTC.

This sequence joins TRBV25-1 and TRBJ2-4; D might be TRBD2 (5 bases). Germline V lookup: CDR1 MGHDK, CDR2 SYGVNS. Trimming left V 4 bases short and J 1 base short, with 11 bases between. This CDR3 spans 15 amino acids. This chain's CDR3 is CASSAAGLAKNIQYF. CDR3 DNA sequence: TGTGCCAGCAGTGCGGCAGGACTGGCCAAAAACATTCAGTACTTC.

This clonotype was observed a handful of times. J is TRBJ2-3 and V is TRBV10-2; 11 bases are shared with TRBD1. V shed 8 bases and J 1 base; nucleotides not matched to a gene: 8. There are 16 residues in the CDR3. Germline V lookup: CDR1 WSHSY, CDR2 SAAADI. The CDR3 here is CASRTGGGLGTDTQYF. The CDR3 DNA reads as TGCGCCAGCCGGACAGGGGGCGGATTGGGCACAGATACGCAGTATTTT.

This chain joins TRBV20-1 and TRBJ2-1, with 7 bases identical to TRBD2. CDR3 length: 17 residues. Germline lookup yields CDR1 DFQATT and CDR2 SNEGSKA (reference sequence). The trim removed 0 bases at V and 7 bases at J, leaving 15 bases unmatched. CDR3 region: CSARDHIWRESKNEQFF. CDR3 nucleotides: TGCAGTGCTAGAGATCATATATGGCGGGAGAGCAAGAATGAGCAGTTCTTC.

The chain joins TRBV6-6 to TRBJ1-1, with D uncertain. The length of the CDR3 is 15 residues. Germline lookup yields CDR1 MNHNY and CDR2 SVGAGI (reference sequence). Between the trimmed V and J ends, which lost 1 base and 1 base, there was a span of 10 bases. In DNA, the CDR3 is TGTGCCAGCAGTTACTTCCAGAACACGAACACTGAAGCTTTCTTT. Encoded protein: CASSYFQNTNTEAFF.

This clonotype was found a few times. The gene calls are TRBV5-5 and TRBJ1-5; TRBD1 might be the D (6 bases). The CDR3 contains 15 residues. V was pared by 2 bases and J by 3 bases, with 12 bases between. In germline, CDR1 is SGHKS, CDR2 YYEKEE (reference sequence). CDR3 bases: TGTGCCAGCAGCTTCGGGGGGCAGTACAATCAGCCCCAGCATTTT. This translates into CASSFGGQYNQPQHF.

This sequence joins TRBV5-1 and TRBJ1-3; the D is unclear. Trimming pared 3 bases from V and 0 bases from J, leaving 10 bases between. CDR3 length: 15 residues. Germline loops: CDR1 SGHRS, CDR2 YFSETQ. In DNA, the CDR3 is TGCGCCAGCAGCTCTGACCTCATCTCTGGAAACACCATATATTTT. It translates to CASSSDLISGNTIYF.

The rearrangement links TRBV9 to TRBJ2-3, with 13 bases aligning to TRBD2. With 0 bases clipped from V and 4 bases from J, the junction kept 5 bases outside the gene matches. Looked up from germline, CDR1 is SGDLS and CDR2 is YYNGEE. This CDR3 contains 17 residues. The CDR3 DNA sequence: TGTGCCAGCAGCGTAGGGACTAGCGGGAGACCCGCAGATACGCAGTATTTT. Amino acid sequence: CASSVGTSGRPADTQYF.

As for this clonotype: Given a much more abundant clone one base away, this may be a read error. The chain uses TRBV11-2 and TRBJ2-2, with 9 bases fitting TRBD1. The CDR3 loop spans 15 amino acids. Trimming took 8 bases from V and 5 from J; bases not matched to a gene: 9. The germline V gene encodes CDR1 SGHAT and CDR2 FQNNGV. CDR3 in DNA: TGTGCCAGCGCCAAGGGACAGGGTGTTACCGGGGAGCTGTTTTTT. Amino acids: CASAKGQGVTGELFF.

This clonotype was detected many times. The chain uses TRBV12-3 or TRBV12-4 and TRBJ1-1; possible D gene TRBD1, 6 bases. CDR3 length: 14 residues. The V and J ends lost 3 bases and 3 bases respectively, with 11 bases between them. CDR3 DNA: TGTGCCAGCAGTTTCGCCCCAGGGGACACTGAAGCTTTCTTT. This sequence encodes CASSFAPGDTEAFF.

This clonotype was picked up a small number of times. The chain uses TRBV7-9 and TRBJ2-7; TRBD2 aligns across 10 bases. CDR1 is SEHNR, CDR2 FQNEAQ, per germline (reference sequence). This CDR3 has 14 residues. V lost 6 bases to trimming and J lost 7 bases; unmatched junction nucleotides: 9. The CDR3 DNA is TGTGCCAGCAGGCCAGCGGGAGGGCCTCGGGAGCAGTACTTC. Residues: CASRPAGGPREQYF.

V is TRBV7-3 and J is TRBJ2-1; D unresolved. Germline-derived CDR1 and CDR2 are SGHTA and FQGTGA. The ends were cut back, 2 bases at V and 8 bases at J, with 10 bases in the middle. The CDR3 has 13 amino acids. The CDR3 coding sequence is TGTGCCAGCAGCTTATGGTGGGGTTATGAGCAGTTCTTC. Translating it yields CASSLWWGYEQFF.

The chain recombines TRBV27 with TRBJ1-5; the match to TRBD1 covers 9 bases. The length of the CDR3 is 17 residues. The junction had 9 bases not matched to a gene; V was cut back by 6 bases and J by 0 bases. CDR1 MNHEY and CDR2 SMNVEV come from the germline V gene (reference sequence). The CDR3 loop is CASRPGQGRNSNQPQHF. For the CDR3, the DNA is TGTGCCAGCAGGCCGGGACAGGGACGAAATAGCAATCAGCCCCAGCATTTT.

Ten or more counts support this clonotype. The CDR3 region is CASSPSRSSEQFF. The CDR3 DNA sequence: TGTGCCAGCAGTCCTTCTCGGAGCAGTGAGCAGTTCTTC. V gene TRBV12-3 or TRBV12-4 combines with J gene TRBJ2-1; no clear D. The CDR3 consists of 13 residues. The V end lost 5 bases, the J end lost 9 bases, and 14 bases lay between the germline ends.

The sample holds many counts of this clonotype. The chain recombines TRBV7-9 with TRBJ1-5, with D unclear. The CDR3 contains 11 residues. The V end lost 5 bases, the J end lost 9 bases, and 8 bases lay between the germline ends. Germline V gene lookup returns CDR1 SEHNR and CDR2 FQNEAQ (reference sequence). The CDR3 coding sequence is TGTGCCAGCAGCCAAGAAGGGCCCCAGCATTTT. It codes for CASSQEGPQHF.

The chain uses TRBV19 and TRBJ2-1, with TRBD2 matching 13 bases. Trimming took 9 bases from V and 7 from J; bases not matched to a gene: 6. The CDR3 contains 14 residues. Germline assignment: CDR1 LNHDA and CDR2 SQIVND (reference sequence). CDR3 amino acids: CASTLAGGPNEQFF. The DNA of the CDR3 is TGTGCCAGCACACTAGCGGGAGGGCCGAATGAGCAGTTCTTC.

This clonotype has at least ten counts. This chain uses TRBV12-3 or TRBV12-4 with TRBJ2-1; D perhaps matches TRBD2 (6 bases). The CDR3 is made up of 15 amino acids. Deletions cut 4 bases from V and 7 bases from J, with 17 bases between. As DNA, the CDR3 is TGTGCCAGCAGTTCTCTGGGACTCGAGGGGAATGAGCAGTTCTTC. Its translation: CASSSLGLEGNEQFF.

The sample holds many counts of this clonotype. The chain couples TRBV7-9 to TRBJ2-7; tentative D call: TRBD2 (5 bases). V lost 11 bases and J lost 2, with 13 bases in between. Germline loops: CDR1 SEHNR, CDR2 FQNEAQ (reference sequence). The CDR3 loop spans 12 amino acids. DNA of the CDR3: TGTGCCTCGGGAAAAAACGCCTACGAGCAGTACTTC. It is translated as CASGKNAYEQYF.

This clonotype was recorded at least ten times. This sequence joins TRBV7-9 and TRBJ1-1; D ambiguous. The V gene's germline CDR1 is SEHNR and CDR2 FQNEAQ (reference sequence). The CDR3 has 15 amino acids. The V end was cut by 4 bases, the J end by 1 base, with 13 bases between. The CDR3 DNA follows: TGTGCCAGCAGCTCTGGCCGAAAAGCGAACACTGAAGCTTTCTTT. Amino acid sequence: CASSSGRKANTEAFF.

This clonotype showed up many times. This chain connects TRBV30 to TRBJ1-1, with 7 bases fitting TRBD1. The CDR3 is 14 amino acids. V lost 7 bases, J lost 1 base, and 9 bases stayed unmatched. CDR1 and CDR2 (germline): GTSNPN, SVGIG (reference sequence). DNA for the CDR3: TGTGCCTCTTTTACAGGGGCCCCGAACACTGAAGCTTTCTTT. Encoded protein: CASFTGAPNTEAFF.

The J gene is TRBJ2-2, the V gene TRBV11-2; D gene uncertain. The germline V and J ends were trimmed by 9 bases and 0 bases, with 5 bases remaining between them. Germline loops: CDR1 SGHAT, CDR2 FQNNGV. The CDR3 covers 12 residues. CDR3 nucleotide sequence: TGTGCCAGTGCACCGAACACCGGGGAGCTGTTTTTT. Its translation: CASAPNTGELFF.

In its sample, this clonotype was seen many times. V usage is TRBV6-1 and J usage is TRBJ1-1, with 7 positions matching TRBD1. Germline V lookup: CDR1 MNHNS, CDR2 SASEGT. V was pared by 4 bases and J by 11 bases, with 7 bases of the junction left unmatched. This CDR3 has 12 amino acids. The CDR3 loop is CASSGQGDQAFF. DNA of the CDR3: TGTGCCAGCAGTGGCCAGGGGGACCAGGCTTTCTTT.

This clonotype has ten or more counts. An end of the junction does not agree with germline; a read error may underlie this. This sequence joins TRBV12-3 or TRBV12-4 and TRBJ2-5; D is unclear. The CDR3 covers 12 residues. Here the CDR3 reads CASSFNTGPTHF. The CDR3 nucleotides are TGTGCCAGCAGTTTTAATACCGGGCCTACCCATTTC.

This clonotype came up many times. This rearrangement joins TRBV6-1 to TRBJ1-5, with D perhaps matching TRBD1 (6 bases). CDR3 length equals 15 residues. The V gene lost 7 bases and the J gene lost 9 bases, with 22 bases spanning the gap. Germline V gene data show CDR1 as MNHNS and CDR2 as SASEGT. DNA for the CDR3: TGTGCCAGCATCAGACCCACAGGGACCCATGCGCCCCAGCATTTT. This gives the protein CASIRPTGTHAPQHF.

This clonotype was counted at least ten times. The chain carries TRBV18 and TRBJ2-3, with unresolved D. Germline lookup yields CDR1 KGHSH and CDR2 LQKENI. The CDR3 is 14 amino acids. Trimming removed 2 bases at V and 0 bases at J, with 6 bases between. The CDR3 is CASSPRISTDTQYF. The CDR3 nucleotides are TGTGCCAGCTCACCAAGGATCAGCACAGATACGCAGTATTTT.